This TCR beta chain was obtained from a study of blood T cells in healthy people across ages. Study-wide points: PBMCs were not sorted, which prevented a conclusive comparison of naive versus antigen-experienced cells. Calculation of diversity from one million T cells yielded estimates considered to be underestimates.

The second PCR ran roughly 7 to 12 cycles with a sample-barcoded 5' primer and J-beta primers. A single record per CDR3 protein comes from TCRdb applying MiXCR to the 5' RACE reads. The sample consists of 1.6 million or so distinct CDR3 sequences, about 32% of them appearing once. The germline gives CDR1 SQVTM, CDR2 ANQGSEA. This CDR3 spans 14 amino acids. Trimming pared 6 bases from V and 6 bases from J, leaving 20 bases between. With regard to this clonotype: Its antigen is not identified.

Drawing of peripheral blood yielded about 9.8 milliliters from each donor. Isolation of PBMCs gave at least 6.5 million cells per sample. The sequenced material came from blood. The chain joins TRBV29-1 to TRBJ1-2; a weak D match, TRBD1 (6 bases). This receptor was taken from a woman in her 30s in good health. The DNA of the CDR3 is TGCAGCGTATCAGGGGCCCCGGTTACCCATGGCTACACCTTC. Protein sequence: CSVSGAPVTHGYTF.